Listed below are T cell receptor beta chains from one sample, sequenced in a study of T cells in Graves' hyperthyroidism and ophthalmopathy. One entry per CDR3 protein results from TCRdb running MiXCR on the multiplex PCR reads. This table has about 420,000 distinct CDR3 sequences, roughly 14% appearing once. The material sequenced was blood. These TCRs come from a woman aged 18-35 years with Graves' hyperthyroidism. The CDR3 runs from the conserved cysteine through the conserved F or W.

V,J,CDR3
TRBV2,TRBJ2-5,CASRRTSGGALETQYF
TRBV3-1,TRBJ2-7,CASSLGLNSYEQYF
TRBV2,TRBJ1-5,CASNFQTSNQPQHF
TRBV30,TRBJ1-5,CAWSVGGQPENQPQHF
TRBV7-6,TRBJ2-3,CASSQTSGGTTDTQYF
TRBV7-9,TRBJ1-2,CASSEGTSDYGYTF
TRBV7-2,TRBJ2-5,CASSSGQGQVGVHF
TRBV9,TRBJ1-2,CASSVATGEGRGENPGDGYTF
TRBV28,TRBJ1-2,CASTAGLNYGYTF
TRBV6-5,TRBJ2-7,CASSYSFGAGSYEQYF
TRBV5-1,TRBJ1-1,CASSLTMSANTEAFF
TRBV12-3/TRBV12-4,TRBJ2-2,CASSLWRGGRGTGELFF
TRBV6-1,TRBJ2-1,CASSLTLSSYNEQFF
TRBV10-3,TRBJ2-3,CATGAAGEEDTQYF
TRBV29-1,TRBJ2-7,CSVPGQGSYEQYF
TRBV20-1,TRBJ2-1,CSARDPKGADEQFF
TRBV13,TRBJ1-2,CASSTRLQGAYGYTF
TRBV19,TRBJ2-6,CASSGLSGANVLTF
TRBV27,TRBJ2-1,CASSLSPVIYNEQFF
TRBV2,TRBJ2-7,CASSGLALGLEQYF
TRBV5-8,TRBJ2-1,CASSLDVGIYNEQFF
TRBV7-9,TRBJ2-3,CASSLARHSDTQYF
TRBV5-5,TRBJ2-7,CASRPPLGQAAYEQYF
TRBV7-2,TRBJ2-3,CASSLGADYYQAGKDTQYF
TRBV20-1,TRBJ2-2,CSAPSLAGGWDGELFF
TRBV6-1,TRBJ2-2,CASGQYTGELFF
TRBV7-2,TRBJ2-1,CASSELADAYNEQFF
TRBV6-1,TRBJ2-7,CASKPPGGAHEQYF
TRBV27,TRBJ2-7,CASSYRGLLFEQYF
TRBV6-2/TRBV6-3,TRBJ2-1,CASIAYPSSYNEQFF
TRBV11-2,TRBJ1-2,CASSFESRTYGYTF
TRBV5-1,TRBJ2-1,CASSLTSGSHNEQFF
TRBV12-3/TRBV12-4,TRBJ1-1,CASSPSRRQGTEAFF
TRBV19,TRBJ1-1,CASSIGRGGLNTEAFF
TRBV12-3/TRBV12-4,TRBJ2-4,CASSETGGPWKNIQYF
TRBV10-1,TRBJ2-7,CASSEERDTSEQYF
TRBV11-1,TRBJ2-7,CASSLWDSRTYEQYF
TRBV9,TRBJ2-1,CASSGSSRASNEQFF
TRBV6-1,TRBJ1-4,CANAPGRTNEKLFF
TRBV29-1,TRBJ1-2,CSVPGTGGNYGYTF
TRBV5-8,TRBJ2-1,CASSFWTGGLTEQFF
TRBV24-1,TRBJ2-5,CATGTSAGGAETQYF
TRBV12-3/TRBV12-4,TRBJ1-5,CASSLAGWQPQHF
TRBV24-1,TRBJ2-5,CATSDSPQTGQETQYF